The present entry profiles one TCR beta chain with its context. Its antigen is unidentified. This record comes from a study of OX40 agonist ivuxolimab in advanced cancers. In the study overall: Recorded diagnoses for dose-escalation patients were hepatocellular carcinoma, melanoma, renal cell or head and neck cancer. The eligibility criteria allowed prior anti-PD-1, anti-PD-L1 or anti-CTLA-4 therapy, and 30% to 45% had some.

The CDR3 runs to 14 residues. The germline V gene encodes CDR1 SGHTA and CDR2 FQGTGA. Trimming took off 4 bases at V and 1 base at J, with 9 bases between the two ends. Study conclusions and caveats: By week 6 at 0.1 to 3.0 mg/kg, blood CD4+ and CD8+ T cells had expanded clonally.

Assay: immunoSEQ multiplex PCR; the TCRdb copy retains only in-frame clones and omits some. The sample carries roughly 62,000 clones, about 84% recorded once. Sequenced material: CD4+ or CD8+ T cells sorted from blood, taken in a trial of the OX40 agonist ivuxolimab. The rearrangement joins TRBV7-3 to TRBJ2-3; D is ambiguous. This sequence was found in an adult with an advanced solid tumor such as melanoma, head and neck, liver or kidney cancer. CDR3 in amino acids: CASSSASRTDTQYF. The CDR3 DNA sequence: TGTGCCAGCAGCTCAGCGTCACGCACAGATACGCAGTATTTT.